This section outlines one TCR beta chain sequence together with its context. Its antigen specificity is not known. Base-call qualities are not available, and no considerably larger clone is one nucleotide away. For sequencing, an Illumina NovaSeq 6000 was employed. cDNA libraries for TCRalpha and TCRbeta were prepared by 5'RACE using constant-segment primers, with sample barcodes and unique molecular identifiers added. Trizol reagent was used to extract RNA from every sample. Amplification of the libraries took two PCR steps, and the second step added a second sample barcode plus Illumina TruSeq adapters. Libraries were sequenced on an Illumina NovaSeq with 2 x 150 bp paired-end reads. In the authors' own workflow: The reads were demultiplexed and collapsed into UMI-guided consensus sequences using migec v1.2.7. Using mixcr v2.1.11, UMI consensuses were aligned to TRA and TRB V and J templates and then assembled into clonotypes. Clonotypes were classified as expanded or contracted when called significant by both edgeR and NoisET, with noise models trained on biological replicates. edgeR calls used a false discovery rate-adjusted p below 0.01 and a log2 fold-change threshold of 1. As an exploratory analysis of dynamics, PCA with hierarchical clustering was applied to max-normalized trajectories of the 1000 most abundant clonotypes. Separately sequenced CD4+ and CD8+ repertoires were used to assign a CD4 or CD8 phenotype to each responding clone. The raw public reads went through TCRdb reprocessing: fastp at Q25, MiXCR clone calling, in-frame beta chains kept. Identical CDR3 protein sequences are pooled into one entry, listed with their most common genes and DNA. Clone size and V and J calls follow TCRdb, not the original study. The sample contains over 55,000 distinct CDR3 sequences, around 9.5% of them found a single time. The top ten clones comprise around 1.2% of the sample.

Ficoll-Paque density gradient centrifugation was used to isolate PBMCs. This record belongs to a study of T-cell memory formation after mild COVID-19 (dated by TCRdb to the early 2020s). In terms of the full investigation: Most TCR sequence clusters were specific to one of the two donors. T-cell clones expanding and contracting after mild COVID-19 in a couple of donors were tracked by longitudinal TCRalpha and TCRbeta repertoire sequencing. The cohort was made up of two young adult volunteers, one female and one male, who were previously healthy. Results and caveats for the whole study, not just this receptor: Contracting CD4+ clones were found mainly in CM and EM memory subsets, while CD8+ clones were enriched in EMRA. Balanced CD4/CD8 phenotypes were observed for clones contracting from day 15 to 85, whereas a bias towards CD4+ was observed for a second wave of clones expanding from day 15 to 37. Whether the second-wave clones peaking on day 37 were SARS-CoV-2 specific was not confirmed. Some responding clones were detected in pre-infection memory, which suggested that pre-existing cross-reactive memory T cells had joined the SARS-CoV-2 response. Only a couple of mild cases were covered in the study, and larger cohorts including severe cases with pre-infection samples were considered necessary.

Trimming takes 0 bases from V and 0 bases from J, and the germline ends sit 10 bases apart. Including cysteine and phenylalanine, the CDR3 has 16 amino acids. The kept DNA is CDR3 alone, 48 bases in frame from the first base. CDR1 and CDR2 (SEHNR, FQNEAQ) derive from the germline V gene (reference sequence). This TCR came from a man aged 18 to 29 who had mild COVID-19 (a few samples of this study predate the infection). The sample titles of this study are shuffled in the database, so cell type and time point are left out; the donor was told from shared clones. The sequence joins TRBV7-9 to TRBJ2-3; the D gene assignment is ambiguous. The source material was PBMCs or a T cell subset sorted from them (not recorded which). Here the CDR3 is given as CASSLARSESTDTQYF. The DNA reads TGTGCCAGCAGCTTAGCGCGGTCGGAAAGCACAGATACGCAGTATTTT.